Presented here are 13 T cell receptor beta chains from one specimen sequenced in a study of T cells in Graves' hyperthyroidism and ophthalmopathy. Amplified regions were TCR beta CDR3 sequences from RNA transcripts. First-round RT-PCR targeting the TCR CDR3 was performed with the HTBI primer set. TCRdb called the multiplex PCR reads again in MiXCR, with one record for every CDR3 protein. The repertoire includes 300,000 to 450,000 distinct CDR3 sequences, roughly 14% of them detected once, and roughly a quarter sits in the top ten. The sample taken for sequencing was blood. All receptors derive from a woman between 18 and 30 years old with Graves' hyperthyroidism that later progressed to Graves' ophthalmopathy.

CDR3 bases: TGTGCCAGCAGCTTGATTGGGGGGAAATGGTACAATGAGCAGTTCTTC. The encoded protein is CASSLIGGKWYNEQFF. This chain links TRBV5-5 with TRBJ2-1, with D perhaps matching TRBD2 (6 bases). This CDR3 is built from 16 residues. Trimming shortened V by 1 base and J by 4 bases, and 15 bases separated the two germline ends. The germline gives CDR1 SGHKS, CDR2 YYEKEE (reference sequence). The full variable domain, rest sourced from reference TRBV5-5 and TRBJ2-1, is DAGVTQSPTHLIKTRGQQVTLRCSPISGHKSVSWYQQVLGQGPQFIFQYYEKEERGRGNFPDRFSARQFPNYSSELNVNALLLGDSALYLCASSLIGGKWYNEQFFGPGTRLTVL.

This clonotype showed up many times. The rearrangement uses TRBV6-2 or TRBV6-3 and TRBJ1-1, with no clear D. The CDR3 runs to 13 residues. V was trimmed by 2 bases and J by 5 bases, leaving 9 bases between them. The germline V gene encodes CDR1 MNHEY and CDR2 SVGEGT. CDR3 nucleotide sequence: TGTGCCAGCAGTTACACTCCGGGGACTGAAGCTTTCTTT. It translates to CASSYTPGTEAFF.

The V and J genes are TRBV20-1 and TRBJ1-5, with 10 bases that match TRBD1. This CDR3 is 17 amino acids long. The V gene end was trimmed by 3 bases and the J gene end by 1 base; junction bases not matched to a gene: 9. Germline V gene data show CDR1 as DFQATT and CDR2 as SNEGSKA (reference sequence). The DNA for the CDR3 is TGCAGTGCTAGGGGACAGGGGCTGCGGCTAAGCAATCAGCCCCAGCATTTT. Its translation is CSARGQGLRLSNQPQHF.

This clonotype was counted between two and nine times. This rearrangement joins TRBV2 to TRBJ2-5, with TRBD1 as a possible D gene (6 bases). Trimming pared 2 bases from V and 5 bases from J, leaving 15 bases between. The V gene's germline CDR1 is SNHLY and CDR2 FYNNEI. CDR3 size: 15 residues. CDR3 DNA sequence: TGTGCCAGCAGTGAAAAGCACAGGGAGATCGAGACCCAGTACTTC. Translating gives CASSEKHREIETQYF.

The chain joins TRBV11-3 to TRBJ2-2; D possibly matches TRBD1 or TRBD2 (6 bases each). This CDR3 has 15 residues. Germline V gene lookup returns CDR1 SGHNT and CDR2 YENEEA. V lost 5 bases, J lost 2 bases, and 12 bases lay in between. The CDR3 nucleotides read TGTGCCAGCAGCCGGAGGGACACCAACACCGGGGAGCTGTTTTTT. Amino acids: CASSRRDTNTGELFF.

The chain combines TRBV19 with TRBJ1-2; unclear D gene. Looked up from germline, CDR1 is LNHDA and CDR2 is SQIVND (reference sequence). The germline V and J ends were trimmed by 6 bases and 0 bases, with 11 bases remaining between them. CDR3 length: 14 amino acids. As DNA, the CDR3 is TGTGCCAGTAGCGGATGGAGCGCTAACTATGGCTACACCTTC. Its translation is CASSGWSANYGYTF.

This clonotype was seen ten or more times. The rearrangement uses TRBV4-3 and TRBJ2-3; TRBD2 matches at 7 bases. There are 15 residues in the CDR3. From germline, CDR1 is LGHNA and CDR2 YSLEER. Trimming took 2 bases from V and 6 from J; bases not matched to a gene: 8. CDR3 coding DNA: TGCGCCAGCAGCCAATCACACGGGAGGTGGGATACGCAGTATTTT. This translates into CASSQSHGRWDTQYF.

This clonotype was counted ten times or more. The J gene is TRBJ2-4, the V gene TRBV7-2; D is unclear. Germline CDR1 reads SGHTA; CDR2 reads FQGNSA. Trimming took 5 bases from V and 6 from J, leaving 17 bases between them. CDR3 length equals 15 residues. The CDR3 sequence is CASSPPSLGTNIQYF. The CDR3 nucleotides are TGTGCCAGCAGCCCCCCGTCCTTGGGAACAAACATTCAGTACTTC.

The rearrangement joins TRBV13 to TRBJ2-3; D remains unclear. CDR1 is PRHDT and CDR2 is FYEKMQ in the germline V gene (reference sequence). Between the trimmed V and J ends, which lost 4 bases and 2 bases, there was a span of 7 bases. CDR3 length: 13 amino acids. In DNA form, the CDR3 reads TGTGCCAGCAGCTCGCCGAACACAGATACGCAGTATTTT. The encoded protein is CASSSPNTDTQYF.

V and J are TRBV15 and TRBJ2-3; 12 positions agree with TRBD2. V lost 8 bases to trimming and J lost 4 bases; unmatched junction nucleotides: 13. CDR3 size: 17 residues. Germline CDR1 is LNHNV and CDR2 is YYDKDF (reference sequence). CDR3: CATAAELAGGSADTQYF. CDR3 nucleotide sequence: TGTGCCACCGCAGCTGAACTAGCGGGAGGAAGCGCAGATACGCAGTATTTT.

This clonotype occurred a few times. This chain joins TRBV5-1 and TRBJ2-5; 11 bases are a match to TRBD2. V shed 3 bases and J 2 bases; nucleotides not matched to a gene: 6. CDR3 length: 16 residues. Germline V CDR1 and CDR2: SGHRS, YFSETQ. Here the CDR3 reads CASSSLGTSGQETQYF. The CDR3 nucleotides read TGCGCCAGCAGCTCACTCGGGACTAGCGGACAAGAGACCCAGTACTTC.

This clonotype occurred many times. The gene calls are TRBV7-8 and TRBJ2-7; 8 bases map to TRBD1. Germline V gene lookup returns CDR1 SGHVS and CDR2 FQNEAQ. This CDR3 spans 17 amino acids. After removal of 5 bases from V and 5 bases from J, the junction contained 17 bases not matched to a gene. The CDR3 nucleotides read TGTGCCAGCAGCCCACCCCACCGGGACAGGCATAGTGACGAGCAGTACTTC. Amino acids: CASSPPHRDRHSDEQYF.

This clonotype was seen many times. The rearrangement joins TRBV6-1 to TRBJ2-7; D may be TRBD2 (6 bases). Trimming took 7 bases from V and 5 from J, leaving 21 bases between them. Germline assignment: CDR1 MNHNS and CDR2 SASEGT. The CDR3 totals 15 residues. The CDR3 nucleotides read TGTGCCAGCAATTGGCGGACGGGAGCGTCCCACGAGCAGTACTTC. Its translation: CASNWRTGASHEQYF.